The entry below describes one T cell receptor beta chain. The target antigen is unknown. The data were taken from a study of graft-versus-host responses after intestinal transplantation. This CDR3 spans 15 amino acids. Germline CDR1 is MNHNY and CDR2 is SVGAGI (reference sequence). TCRdb keeps only in-frame clones here, not all; method: immunoSEQ multiplex PCR. The sample lists some 76,000 clones; roughly 84% were seen once. Material: unstimulated CD8+ T cells sorted from spleen or lymph node cells, obtained before transplant. The gene calls are TRBV6-6 and TRBJ2-5; 9 nucleotides align to TRBD1. The J call is in doubt because the DNA end fits TRBJ2-7 better. The clonotype originates from a human donor who was the organ donor for an intestinal transplant. This chain's CDR3 is CASSYMGQGFYEQYF. CDR3 coding DNA: TGTGCCAGCAGTTACATGGGACAGGGATTCTACGAGCAGTACTTC.